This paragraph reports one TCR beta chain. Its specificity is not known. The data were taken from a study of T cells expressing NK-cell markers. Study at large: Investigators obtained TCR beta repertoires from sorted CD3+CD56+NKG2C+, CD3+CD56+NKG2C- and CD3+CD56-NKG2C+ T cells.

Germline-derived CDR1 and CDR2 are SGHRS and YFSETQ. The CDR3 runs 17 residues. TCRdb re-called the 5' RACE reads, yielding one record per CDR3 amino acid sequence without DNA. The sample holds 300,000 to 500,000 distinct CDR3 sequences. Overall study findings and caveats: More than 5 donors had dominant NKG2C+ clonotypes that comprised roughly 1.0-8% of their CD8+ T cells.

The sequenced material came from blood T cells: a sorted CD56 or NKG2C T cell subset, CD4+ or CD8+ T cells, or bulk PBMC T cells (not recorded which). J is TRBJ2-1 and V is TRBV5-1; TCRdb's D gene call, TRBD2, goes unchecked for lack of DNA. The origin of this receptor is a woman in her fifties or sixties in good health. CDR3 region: CASSFVGRLSSYNEQFF.